This T cell receptor (beta chain) was captured in a study of regulatory and conventional T cells in RAG deficiency. Germline lookup yields CDR1 SGHNT and CDR2 YENEEA. The CDR3 sequence is 17 residues long. The ends were cut back, 4 bases at V and 0 bases at J, with 16 bases in the middle. Regulatory T cells were sorted from blood as CD4+ CD25-high CD127-low cells. Assay used: immunoSEQ multiplex PCR; TCRdb lists only in-frame clones, some missing. This sample has several thousand clones, with approximately 95% found just once. These data were also reused for a study on regulatory T cells. As that study records: The primer mix had 52 TRBV and 13 TRBJ primers. Regulatory T cells showed the strongest V-J pair restriction and V/J gene skewing among patient repertoires.

J is TRBJ1-5 and V is TRBV11-3, with D possibly being TRBD1 (6 bases). Sequences were obtained from CD127- CD25+ CD4+ Tregs sorted from blood. This receptor was taken from a human donor in good health. CDR3 sequence reads: CASSCRTVVYSNQPQHF. CDR3 in DNA: TGTGCCAGCAGCTGTAGGACAGTAGTATATAGCAATCAGCCCCAGCATTTT. The full variable domain, completed using reference TRBV11-3 and TRBJ1-5, is EAGVVQSPRYKIIEKKQPVAFWCNPISGHNTLYWYLQNLGQGPELLIRYENEEAVDDSQLPKDRFSAERLKGVDSTLKIQPAELGDSAVYLCASSCRTVVYSNQPQHFGDGTRLSIL.